Sequencing of this T cell receptor (beta chain) was carried out in a study of a mutant IDH1 vaccine in newly diagnosed glioma. As for the study in general: It was radiotherapy, temozolomide, or both that patients received previously, with most receiving both.

Overall study results and limits: Changes in top peripheral clonotypes did not appear linked to pseudoprogression.

Concerning this clone itself: Antigen: not known.

The CDR3 covers 15 residues. Germline values: CDR1 MNHEY, CDR2 SVGAGI. V lost 0 bases and J 4 bases, leaving 11 bases between the germline ends. As to time point: week 47, end of study. Every single dose of the vaccine, 300 ug of mutant IDH1 20-mer peptide, came with topical imiquimod. Vaccinations, eight in total, occurred in weeks 1, 3, 5, 7, 11, 15, 19, 23. Only in-frame clones appear in the TCRdb table, and some are missing; sequencing was by immunoSEQ multiplex PCR. Found here are 24,000 or so clones, roughly 84% of them singletons; the top ten hold around 2.8%. This clonotype was obtained from a man aged 35 to 55 with glioma. The chain recombines TRBV6-5 with TRBJ2-3; D might be TRBD2 (6 bases). Sequencing was performed on PBMCs, taken from a glioma patient whose treatment included an IDH1 peptide vaccine. As DNA, the CDR3 is TGTGCCAGCAGTTACTCGAGGAGGGAGGCAGATACGCAGTATTTT. This encodes CASSYSRREADTQYF.